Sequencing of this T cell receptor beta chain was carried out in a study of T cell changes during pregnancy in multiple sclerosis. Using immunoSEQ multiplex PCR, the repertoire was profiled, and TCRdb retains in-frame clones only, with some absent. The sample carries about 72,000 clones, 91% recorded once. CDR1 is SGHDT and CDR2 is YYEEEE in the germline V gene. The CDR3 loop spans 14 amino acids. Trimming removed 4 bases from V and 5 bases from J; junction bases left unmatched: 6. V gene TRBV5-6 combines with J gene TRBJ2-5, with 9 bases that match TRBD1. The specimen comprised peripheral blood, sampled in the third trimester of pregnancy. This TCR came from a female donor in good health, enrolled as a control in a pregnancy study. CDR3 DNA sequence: TGTGCCAGCAGCCTCGGGACAGGGAAGGAGACCCAGTACTTC. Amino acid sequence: CASSLGTGKETQYF.